This T cell receptor (beta chain) was sequenced in a study of shared T cell receptors in the human thymus. Germline CDR1 and CDR2: SNHLY and FYNNEI. This CDR3 contains 17 residues. Trimming removed 1 base from V and 1 base from J, with 16 bases in between. Repertoires were generated with immunoSEQ multiplex PCR, while TCRdb's copy carries only in-frame clones and drops some. The sample carries hundreds of thousands of clones, approximately 95% recorded once. This receptor was taken from a human donor. The rearrangement links TRBV2 to TRBJ1-1; no clear D gene. Sequences were obtained from thymocytes. The CDR3 nucleotides read TGTGCCAGCAGTGAAGGACGCGACCCTTGGGCGAACACTGAAGCTTTCTTT. It codes for CASSEGRDPWANTEAFF.